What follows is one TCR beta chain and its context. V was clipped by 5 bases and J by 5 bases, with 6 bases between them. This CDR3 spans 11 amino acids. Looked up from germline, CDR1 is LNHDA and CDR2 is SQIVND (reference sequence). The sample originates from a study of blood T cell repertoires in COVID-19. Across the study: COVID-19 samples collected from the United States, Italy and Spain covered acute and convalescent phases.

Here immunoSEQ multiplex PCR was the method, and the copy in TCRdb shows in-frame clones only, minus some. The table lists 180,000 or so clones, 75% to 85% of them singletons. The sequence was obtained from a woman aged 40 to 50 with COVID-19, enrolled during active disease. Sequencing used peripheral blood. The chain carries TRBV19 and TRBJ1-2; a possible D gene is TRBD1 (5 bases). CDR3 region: CASSRQYGYTF. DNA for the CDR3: TGTGCCAGTAGTCGACAGTATGGCTACACCTTC.